Here is one T cell receptor (beta chain) with its context. Its antigen is still unknown. There are no base qualities to consult, and no much larger clone falls within one base. This sample is part of a study of cytotoxic CD8 clonotypes in ibrutinib-treated CLL (dated by TCRdb to the early 2020s). Some background on the complete study: In this cohort, approximately 14 patients were treatment-naive and roughly ten were relapsed/refractory, while some 18 had unmutated IGHV. Response samples were obtained after a median of roughly 13 months of treatment, with a range of roughly 6 to 36 months. Cryopreserved peripheral blood mononuclear cells were collected before treatment, at response, and at either disease progression or sustained remission. Partial responses were observed in about 24 patients and complete responses in 2; after a median follow-up of 68 months, remission was maintained in approximately 14 patients and progression was observed in approximately 12. Of the 90 or so participants in the trial, about 25 had longitudinal samples available. On average, each sample had some 260,000 productive templates and 94,082 productive rearrangements. Every remission and progressive disease sample was obtained while ibrutinib was still being received by the patients. Here is what the overall study found, with its caveats: At ibrutinib response clonality went up, during sustained remission it held steady, and at progression it dropped back toward baseline. Public clonotypes were rare and either contracted or stayed stable during treatment, and the rise in clonality at ibrutinib response reflected the expansion of private clonotypes. Sampling times were not matched between sustained-remission and progressing patients, and lymph node repertoires were not studied. At baseline, clonality was higher than in age-matched healthy donors and showed a strong correlation with circulating CD8+ T-cell counts.

On a MiSeq, deep resolution sequencing aimed for a depth between 1 in 1 million and 1 in 200,000 T cells, with each clonotype covered roughly 10x on average. TCR beta libraries were generated with the immunoSEQ hsTCRB Kit. The authors' analysis ran thus. The data were analyzed with ImmunoSEQ Analyzer and ImmunoSEQ Data Assistant, and V, D and J gene assignments followed IMGT definitions. Clonality, which ranges from 0 to 1, was calculated as one minus the normalized Shannon entropy of productive rearrangement frequencies. Only overrepresented clonotypes making up at least 0.05% of each patient's repertoire were included in the public clonotype analysis. Repertoires from around 13 age-matched healthy donors in immuneACCESS were used as clonality controls. As stored in TCRdb, this immuneACCESS dataset retains in-frame rearrangements with V and J assigned. A fraction of the clones does not appear; measured against another copy, unresolved V genes explain less than half of the discrepancy, and the remainder lacks a known reason. That table gives V, J and clone size, and the DNA gave D and trimming. The table for this sample lists over 75,000 clones; about 72% of them were counted only once. Around 30% of the sample belongs to the ten largest clones.

The trim is 4 bases for V and 7 bases for J, with a gap of 21 bases between the germline ends. The CDR3 starts with the cysteine, ends with the phenylalanine, and has 15 residues. Left in the record is the CDR3 DNA by itself, 45 bases read in frame from the first base. CDR1 and CDR2 (SGHKS, YYEKEE) derive from the germline V gene (reference sequence). The time point label, as the study defines it: about 11 months on ibrutinib. For TCR beta library preparation, roughly 2 micrograms of genomic DNA were isolated from cryopreserved PBMCs. Longitudinal blood samples from CLL patients on ibrutinib monotherapy underwent high-throughput TCR beta sequencing. The patients were enrolled in a single-center, open-label phase 2 trial of ibrutinib monotherapy.

This sequence was found in a human donor with chronic lymphocytic leukemia. Recombination joined TRBV5-5 with TRBJ2-7, and perhaps TRBD2 as D gene, on 6 matching bases. This specimen consisted of PBMCs, obtained after 12 months of ibrutinib treatment. The bases are TGTGCCAGCAGCCAAGATAGCAGGGAGGAAAGAGAGCAGTACTTC. This is translated as CASSQDSREEREQYF.